This T cell receptor (beta chain) appears in the sequencing data of a study of blood T cell repertoires in COVID-19. Across the whole study: T cells, B-cell-depleted T cells, or PBMCs supplied cDNA or gDNA.

CDR3 length: 14 residues. V lost 5 bases and J lost 5, with 14 bases in between. CDR1 and CDR2 from the germline V gene are SGHNT and YENEEA. Cohort 3 recovered donors had two negative PCRs, clearance, or symptom resolution. Profiling relied on immunoSEQ multiplex PCR, and the TCRdb table lists in-frame clones only, not all of them. The table includes 150,000 to 200,000 clones, roughly 88% detected once. Source material: PBMCs or T cells enriched from blood (not recorded which). This TCR was sampled from a woman in her late teens or twenties who had recovered from COVID-19. The gene calls are TRBV11-3 and TRBJ2-3, with D maybe TRBD2 (5 bases). The CDR3: CASSPDVSGDTQYF. CDR3 nucleotides: TGTGCCAGCAGCCCCGACGTCAGCGGAGATACGCAGTATTTT.